Here is one TCR beta chain with its context. Its antigen remains unidentified. Sequencing used immunoSEQ multiplex PCR; TCRdb keeps in-frame clones, though not all of them. Of around 45,000 clones in the sample, 92% were seen once. The V gene's germline CDR1 is MDHEN and CDR2 SYDVKM. CDR3 length equals 13 residues. The germline V and J ends were trimmed by 2 bases and 7 bases, with 9 bases remaining between them. These data belong to a study of cytomegalovirus exposure and HLA in healthy donors. Study-wide findings and caveats: There were some public TCRs occurring in many donors, but most TCR sequences were rare.

The sequenced sample consisted of PBMCs. V usage is TRBV28 and J usage is TRBJ2-4, with no clear D. The TCR originated in a man between 18 and 29 years old in good health and CMV-seronegative. CDR3 sequence (DNA): TGTGCCAGCAGTTTACCAGAAACGAACATTCAGTACTTC. Protein product: CASSLPETNIQYF.